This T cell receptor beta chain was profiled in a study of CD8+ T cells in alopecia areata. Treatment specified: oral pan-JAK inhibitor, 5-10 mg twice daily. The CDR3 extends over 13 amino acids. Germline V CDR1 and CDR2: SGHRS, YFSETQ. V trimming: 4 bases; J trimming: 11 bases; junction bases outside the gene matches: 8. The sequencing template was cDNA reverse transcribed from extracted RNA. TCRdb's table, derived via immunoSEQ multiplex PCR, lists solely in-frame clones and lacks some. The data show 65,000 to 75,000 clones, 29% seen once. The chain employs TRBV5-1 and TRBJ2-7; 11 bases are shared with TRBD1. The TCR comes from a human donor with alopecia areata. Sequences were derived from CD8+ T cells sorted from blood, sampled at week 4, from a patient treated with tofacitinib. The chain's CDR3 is CASSGSGQGEKYF. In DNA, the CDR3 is TGCGCCAGCAGCGGCTCGGGACAGGGGGAGAAGTACTTC.